This TCR beta chain was sequenced during a study of blood T cell repertoires in COVID-19. The CDR3 has 16 residues. The trim removed 3 bases at V and 4 bases at J, leaving 9 bases unmatched. The germline gives CDR1 DFQATT, CDR2 SNEGSKA (reference sequence). The data were produced by immunoSEQ multiplex PCR, yet TCRdb's version contains in-frame clones alone and is incomplete. Seen here are around 200,000 clones, around four fifths observed once, and the top ten hold under 3%. Sample: peripheral blood. The receptor comes from a man between 45 and 60 years old with active or convalescent COVID-19. This chain uses TRBV20-1 with TRBJ2-2; TRBD2 aligns across 9 bases. CDR3 sequence: CSASLLAGGGTGELFF. The DNA for the CDR3 is TGCAGTGCTAGTTTGCTGGCGGGAGGGGGCACCGGGGAGCTGTTTTTT.